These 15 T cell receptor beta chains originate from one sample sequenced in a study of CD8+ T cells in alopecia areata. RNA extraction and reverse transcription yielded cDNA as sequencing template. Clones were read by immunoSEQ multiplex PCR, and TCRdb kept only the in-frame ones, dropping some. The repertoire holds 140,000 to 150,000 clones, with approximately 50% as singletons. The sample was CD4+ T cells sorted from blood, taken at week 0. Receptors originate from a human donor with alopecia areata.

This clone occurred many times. The CDR3 loop reads CASSVTQNTGELFF. The CDR3 DNA follows: TGTGCCAGTAGTGTAACACAAAACACCGGGGAGCTGTTTTTT. V is TRBV19 and J is TRBJ2-2, with D unresolved. V lost 5 bases to trimming and J lost 2 bases, with 9 bases between them. The CDR3 runs 14 residues. Germline assignment: CDR1 LNHDA and CDR2 SQIVND (reference sequence).

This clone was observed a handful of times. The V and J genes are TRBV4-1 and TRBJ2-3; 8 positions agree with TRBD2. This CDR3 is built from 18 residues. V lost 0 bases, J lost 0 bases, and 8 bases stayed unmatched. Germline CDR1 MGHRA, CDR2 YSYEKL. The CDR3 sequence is CASSQDREGSASTDTQYF. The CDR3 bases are TGCGCCAGCAGCCAAGATCGGGAGGGTTCCGCTAGCACAGATACGCAGTATTTT.

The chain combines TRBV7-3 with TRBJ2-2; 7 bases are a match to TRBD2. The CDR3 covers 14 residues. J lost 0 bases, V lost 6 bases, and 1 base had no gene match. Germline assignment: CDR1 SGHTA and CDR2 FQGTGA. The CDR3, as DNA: TGTGCCAGCAGGAGCGGGACGAACACCGGGGAGCTGTTTTTT. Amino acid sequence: CASRSGTNTGELFF.

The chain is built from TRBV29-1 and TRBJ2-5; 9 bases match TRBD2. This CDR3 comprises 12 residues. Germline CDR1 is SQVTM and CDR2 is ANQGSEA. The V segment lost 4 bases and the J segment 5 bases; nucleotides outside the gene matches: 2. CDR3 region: CSVGGRGETQYF. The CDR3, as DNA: TGCAGCGTTGGCGGGAGGGGGGAGACCCAGTACTTC. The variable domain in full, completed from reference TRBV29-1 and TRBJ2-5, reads SAVISQKPSRDICQRGTSLTIQCQVDSQVTMMFWYRQQPGQSLTLIATANQGSEATYESGFVIDKFPISRPNLTFSTLTVSNMSPEDSSIYLCSVGGRGETQYFGPGTRLLVL.

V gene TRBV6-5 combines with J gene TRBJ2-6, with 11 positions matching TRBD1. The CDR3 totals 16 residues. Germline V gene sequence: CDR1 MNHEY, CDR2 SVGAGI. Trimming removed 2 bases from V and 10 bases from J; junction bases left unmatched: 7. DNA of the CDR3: TGTGCCAGCAGTTACCAAAGTGGGACAGGGGGGAACGTCCTGACTTTC. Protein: CASSYQSGTGGNVLTF.

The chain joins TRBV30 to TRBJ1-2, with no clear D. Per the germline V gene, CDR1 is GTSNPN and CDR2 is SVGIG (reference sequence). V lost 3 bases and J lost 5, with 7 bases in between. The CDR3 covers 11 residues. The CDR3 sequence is CAWSKGYGYTF. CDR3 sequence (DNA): TGTGCCTGGAGCAAGGGTTATGGCTACACCTTC.

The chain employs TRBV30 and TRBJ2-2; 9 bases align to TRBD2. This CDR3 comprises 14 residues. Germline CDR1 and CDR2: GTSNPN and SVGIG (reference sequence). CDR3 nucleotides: TGTGCAGGGGCTAGCGGGGTTAACACCGGGGAGCTGTTTTTT. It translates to CAGASGVNTGELFF.

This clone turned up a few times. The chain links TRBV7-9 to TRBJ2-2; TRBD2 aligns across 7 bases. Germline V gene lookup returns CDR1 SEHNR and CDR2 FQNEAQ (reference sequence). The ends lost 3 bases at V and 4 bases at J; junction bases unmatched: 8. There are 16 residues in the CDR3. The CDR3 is CASSLSSGHRTGELFF. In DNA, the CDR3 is TGTGCCAGCAGCTTGAGTAGCGGGCATCGCACCGGGGAGCTGTTTTTT.

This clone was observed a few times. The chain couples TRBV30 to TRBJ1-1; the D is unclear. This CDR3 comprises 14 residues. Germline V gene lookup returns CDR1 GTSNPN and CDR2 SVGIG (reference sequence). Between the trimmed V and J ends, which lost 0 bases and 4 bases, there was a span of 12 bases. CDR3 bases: TGTGCCTGGAGTGTCCCTGACTTGAGCACTGAAGCTTTCTTT. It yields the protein CAWSVPDLSTEAFF.

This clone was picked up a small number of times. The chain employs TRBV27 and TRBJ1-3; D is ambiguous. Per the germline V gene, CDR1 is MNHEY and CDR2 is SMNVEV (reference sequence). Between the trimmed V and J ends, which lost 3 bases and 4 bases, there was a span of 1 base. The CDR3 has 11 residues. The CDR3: CASSFGNTIYF. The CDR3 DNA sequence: TGTGCCAGCAGTTTCGGAAACACCATATATTTT.

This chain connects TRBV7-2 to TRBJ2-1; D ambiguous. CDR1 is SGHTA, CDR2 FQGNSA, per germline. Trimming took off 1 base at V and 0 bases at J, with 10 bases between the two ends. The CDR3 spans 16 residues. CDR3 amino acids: CASSLDGWSSYNEQFF. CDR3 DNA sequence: TGTGCCAGCAGCTTAGATGGGTGGAGCTCCTACAATGAGCAGTTCTTC.

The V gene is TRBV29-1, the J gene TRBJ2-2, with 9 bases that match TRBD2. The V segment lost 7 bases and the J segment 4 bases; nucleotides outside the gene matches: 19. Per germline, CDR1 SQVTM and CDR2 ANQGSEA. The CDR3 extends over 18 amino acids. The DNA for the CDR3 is TGCAGCGCAGGAGGAATCAGTGTAGCGGGAGCGTCCACCGGGGAGCTGTTTTTT. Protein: CSAGGISVAGASTGELFF.

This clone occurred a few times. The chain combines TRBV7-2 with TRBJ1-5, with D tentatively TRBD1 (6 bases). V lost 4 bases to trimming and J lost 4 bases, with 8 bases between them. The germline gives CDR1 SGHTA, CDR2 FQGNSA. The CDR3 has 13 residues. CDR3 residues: CASSSGVNQPQHF. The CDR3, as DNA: TGTGCCAGCAGCTCAGGGGTAAATCAGCCCCAGCATTTT.

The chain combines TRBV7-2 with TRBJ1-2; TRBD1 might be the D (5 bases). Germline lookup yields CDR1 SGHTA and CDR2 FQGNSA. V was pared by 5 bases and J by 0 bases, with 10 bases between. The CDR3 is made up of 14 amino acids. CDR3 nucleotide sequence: TGTGCCAGCAGCCGGGACTCCGCTAACTATGGCTACACCTTC. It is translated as CASSRDSANYGYTF.

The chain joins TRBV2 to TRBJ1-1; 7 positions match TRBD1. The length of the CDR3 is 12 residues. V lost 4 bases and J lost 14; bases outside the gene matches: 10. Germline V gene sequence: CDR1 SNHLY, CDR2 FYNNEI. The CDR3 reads CASSVGDRAVFF. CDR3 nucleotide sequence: TGTGCCAGCAGTGTGGGCGACAGGGCTGTATTCTTT. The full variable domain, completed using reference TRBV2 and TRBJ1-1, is EPEVTQTPSHQVTQMGQEVILRCVPISNHLYFYWYRQILGQKVEFLVSFYNNEISEKSEIFDDQFSVERPDGSNFTLKIRSTKLEDSAMYFCASSVGDRAVFFGQGTRLTVV.